The 22 T cell receptor beta chains given below trace back to one sample, sequenced in a study of T cell responses to AZD1222 COVID-19 vaccine. Sequencing was performed with immunoSEQ multiplex PCR; in TCRdb, only in-frame clones are kept and a portion is missing. Among about 120,000 clones, about 90% were seen once, and the ten largest hold more than 13%. This specimen consisted of peripheral blood, obtained on day 0 of AZD1222 vaccination. Every receptor here comes from an adult in good health.

The rearrangement links TRBV28 to TRBJ2-7; a possible D gene is TRBD2 (5 bases). Trimming stripped 7 bases from V and 0 bases from J, with 13 bases between. This CDR3 contains 14 residues. The germline gives CDR1 MDHEN, CDR2 SYDVKM. The CDR3 is CASTSTGSSYEQYF. In DNA form, the CDR3 reads TGTGCCAGCACCTCGACGGGAAGCTCCTACGAGCAGTACTTC.

The chain employs TRBV23-1 and TRBJ1-2, with no clear D. TRBV23-1 is recorded as an ORF, its role being uncertain. V was cut by 8 bases and J by 6 bases, with 28 bases left in between. The CDR3 loop spans 17 amino acids. Here the CDR3 DNA reads TGCGCCAGCGCTATCTTACTCGGACTGCGCTATCTCCATGGCTACACCTTC. Translated, it gives CASAILLGLRYLHGYTF.

The chain uses TRBV28 and TRBJ2-1; D uncertain. Per the germline V gene, CDR1 is MDHEN and CDR2 is SYDVKM. The CDR3 contains 10 residues. V lost 10 bases to trimming and J lost 5 bases, with 6 bases between them. The chain's CDR3 is CATVDNEQFF. CDR3 in DNA: TGTGCCACCGTAGACAATGAGCAGTTCTTC.

This clone was detected only once. The V call is TRBV7-2, the J call TRBJ2-3; the D gene is possibly TRBD1 (6 bases). V was pared by 10 bases and J by 2 bases, with 22 bases between. CDR3 length: 16 amino acids. Looked up from germline, CDR1 is SGHTA and CDR2 is FQGNSA. The CDR3 spells CAILPALVGATDTQYF. The DNA for the CDR3 is TGTGCCATCCTCCCAGCCCTGGTGGGGGCCACAGATACGCAGTATTTT. Combining the CDR3 with reference TRBV7-2 and TRBJ2-3 gives the whole variable domain GAGVSQSPSNKVTEKGKDVELRCDPISGHTALYWYRQSLGQGLEFLIYFQGNSAPDKSGLPSDRFSAERTGGSVSTLTIQRTQQEDSAVYLCAILPALVGATDTQYFGPGTRLTVL.

The rearrangement links TRBV7-9 to TRBJ2-1, with TRBD1 as a possible D gene (6 bases). The CDR3 runs 14 residues. With 1 base removed from V and 6 bases from J, the gap between germline ends came to 10 bases. Germline loops: CDR1 SEHNR, CDR2 FQNEAQ (reference sequence). The CDR3 protein is CASSLVQGPNEQFF. The CDR3 DNA is TGTGCCAGCAGCTTAGTTCAGGGGCCCAATGAGCAGTTCTTC.

CDR3 region: CASSDGLAGVDGELFF. Written as DNA, the CDR3 is TGTGCCAGCAGTGATGGACTAGCGGGAGTTGACGGGGAGCTGTTTTTT. This sequence joins TRBV6-2 or TRBV6-3 and TRBJ2-2; 13 nucleotides line up with TRBD2. J was trimmed by 7 bases and V by 5 bases; bases with no gene match: 7. This CDR3 has 16 residues. The germline V gene has CDR1 MNHEY and CDR2 SVGEGT.

The chain has TRBV7-9 and TRBJ1-1; D is ambiguous. Germline V gene data show CDR1 as SEHNR and CDR2 as FQNEAQ (reference sequence). V gave up 5 bases and J gave up 1 base, with 8 bases separating them. The CDR3 sequence is 13 residues long. DNA for the CDR3: TGTGCCAGCAGCGTGGACGGGAACACTGAAGCTTTCTTT. Translating gives CASSVDGNTEAFF.

The CDR3 spells CASSYSPVYGYTF. CDR3 DNA: TGTGCCAGCAGTTACTCCCCAGTCTATGGCTACACCTTC. The rearrangement links TRBV6-6 to TRBJ1-2; D is ambiguous. The ends were cut back, 0 bases at V and 4 bases at J, with 6 bases in the middle. The length of the CDR3 is 13 residues. Germline-derived CDR1 and CDR2 are MNHNY and SVGAGI (reference sequence).

CDR3 sequence reads: CASSALQGNYDEQFF. The CDR3 region has the DNA TGTGCCAGCAGCGCCTTACAGGGGAATTATGATGAGCAGTTCTTC. The chain couples TRBV9 to TRBJ2-1, with 7 bases identical to TRBD1. The CDR3 is 15 residues long. Germline loops: CDR1 SGDLS, CDR2 YYNGEE. V dropped 3 bases and J dropped 8; count of bases not matched to a gene: 11.

This clone was seen a single time. The J gene is TRBJ2-7, the V gene TRBV7-8, with a tentative D call TRBD2 (6 bases). Trimming took 3 bases from V and 0 from J, leaving 12 bases between them. Looked up from germline, CDR1 is SGHVS and CDR2 is FQNEAQ. There are 15 residues in the CDR3. CDR3 sequence: CASSFYETSSYEQYF. In DNA form, the CDR3 reads TGTGCCAGCAGCTTTTATGAGACTAGCTCCTACGAGCAGTACTTC.

V and J are TRBV11-2 and TRBJ1-5; possibly TRBD1 for D (5 bases). Deletions cut 4 bases from V and 6 bases from J, with 10 bases between. The CDR3 has 13 amino acids. Germline-derived CDR1 and CDR2 are SGHAT and FQNNGV. The CDR3 nucleotides are TGTGCCAGCAGCTCGGGGGTTGGTCAGCCCCAGCATTTT. This gives the protein CASSSGVGQPQHF.

J is TRBJ2-1 and V is TRBV4-1, with 8 bases lining up with TRBD1. V lost 5 bases to trimming and J lost 8 bases; unmatched junction nucleotides: 2. The germline CDR1 and CDR2 sequences are MGHRA and YSYEKL. This CDR3 comprises 12 residues. The CDR3 coding sequence is TGCGCCAGCAGCAACAGGGGGTATGAGCAGTTCTTC. The encoded protein is CASSNRGYEQFF.

The V and J genes are TRBV5-1 and TRBJ2-5; D gene ambiguous. Germline assignment: CDR1 SGHRS and CDR2 YFSETQ. Trimming stripped 1 base from V and 5 bases from J, with 9 bases between. The CDR3 is made up of 13 amino acids. CDR3 in DNA: TGCGCCAGCAGCTTGTCGCTGGTGGAGACCCAGTACTTC. Translating it yields CASSLSLVETQYF.

The rearrangement links TRBV7-9 to TRBJ2-3, with D possibly TRBD2 on 6 matching bases. The V gene lost 7 bases and the J gene lost 6 bases, with 14 bases spanning the gap. The CDR3 is made up of 13 amino acids. Germline CDR1 SEHNR, CDR2 FQNEAQ (reference sequence). CDR3 sequence reads: CASKEGGHDTQYF. The CDR3 bases are TGTGCCAGCAAGGAGGGAGGTCACGATACGCAGTATTTT.

The chain carries TRBV7-2 and TRBJ1-2; D gene ambiguous. V gave up 3 bases and J gave up 6 bases, with 14 bases separating them. CDR3 length equals 14 residues. Germline-derived CDR1 and CDR2 are SGHTA and FQGNSA. The CDR3 nucleotides are TGTGCCAGCAGCTTTTTCGGCGGGTGGGATGGCTACACCTTC. Its translation is CASSFFGGWDGYTF.

CDR3 region: CASSPGLAGDWGTDTQYF. The CDR3 region has the DNA TGTGCCAGCAGTCCGGGACTAGCGGGAGATTGGGGCACAGATACGCAGTATTTT. The gene calls are TRBV6-2 or TRBV6-3 and TRBJ2-3, with 14 bases matching TRBD2. CDR1 is MNHEY, CDR2 SVGEGT, per germline. Trimming removed 5 bases from V and 1 base from J; junction bases left unmatched: 8. The length of the CDR3 is 18 residues.

The chain combines TRBV10-1 with TRBJ2-7; possibly TRBD1 for D (5 bases). The V end lost 3 bases, the J end lost 5 bases, and 20 bases lay between the germline ends. The CDR3 spans 16 residues. Germline assignment: CDR1 WNHNN and CDR2 SYGVQD (reference sequence). CDR3 sequence reads: CASSDGLAGIDDEQYF. The CDR3, as DNA: TGCGCCAGCAGTGACGGGTTGGCAGGGATTGACGACGAGCAGTACTTC.

The chain has TRBV7-6 and TRBJ1-1; D might be TRBD1 (6 bases). The CDR3 loop spans 13 amino acids. V was shortened by 4 bases and J by 3 bases, with 9 bases between the two germline ends. The germline V gene has CDR1 SGHVS and CDR2 FNYEAQ. The CDR3 nucleotides are TGTGCCAGCAGCTCGAGGGGGGACACTGAAGCTTTCTTT. Translation: CASSSRGDTEAFF.

V usage is TRBV15 and J usage is TRBJ1-5, with 7 bases lining up with TRBD1. CDR1 and CDR2 from the germline V gene are LNHNV and YYDKDF (reference sequence). The CDR3 has 14 residues. With 6 bases clipped from V and 4 bases from J, the junction kept 6 bases outside the gene matches. DNA for the CDR3: TGTGCCACCAGGGGGGACAGCCTGAATCAGCCCCAGCATTTT. Protein sequence: CATRGDSLNQPQHF.

The genes are TRBV28 and TRBJ2-3; D is possibly TRBD2 (5 bases). Germline values: CDR1 MDHEN, CDR2 SYDVKM. The CDR3 loop spans 15 amino acids. Trimming took off 0 bases at V and 2 bases at J, with 9 bases between the two ends. CDR3 amino acids: CASSLWEEPTDTQYF. CDR3 in DNA: TGTGCCAGCAGTTTATGGGAGGAACCCACAGATACGCAGTATTTT.

V usage is TRBV2 and J usage is TRBJ2-7, with D perhaps matching TRBD1 (6 bases). Germline V gene data show CDR1 as SNHLY and CDR2 as FYNNEI. V shed 7 bases and J shed 3 bases, with 10 bases lying between them. This CDR3 spans 12 amino acids. This CDR3 reads CASKGHFYEQYF. The CDR3 coding sequence is TGTGCCAGCAAGGGACACTTCTACGAGCAGTACTTC.

The gene calls are TRBV29-1 and TRBJ1-4; TRBD1 agrees at 7 bases. CDR1 and CDR2 from the germline V gene are SQVTM and ANQGSEA. The CDR3 is 13 residues long. V was clipped by 6 bases and J by 2 bases; unmatched bases: 3. For the CDR3, the DNA is TGCAGCGTCTTACAGGGGACTAATGAAAAACTGTTTTTT. Its translation is CSVLQGTNEKLFF.